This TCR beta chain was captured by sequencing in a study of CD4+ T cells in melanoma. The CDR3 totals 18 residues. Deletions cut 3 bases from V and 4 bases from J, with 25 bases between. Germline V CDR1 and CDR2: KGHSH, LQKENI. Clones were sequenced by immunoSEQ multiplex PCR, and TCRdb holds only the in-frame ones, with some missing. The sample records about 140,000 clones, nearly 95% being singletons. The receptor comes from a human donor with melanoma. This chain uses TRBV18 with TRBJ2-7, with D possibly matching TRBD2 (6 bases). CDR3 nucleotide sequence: TGTGCCAGCTCACCCGTAGCCGGGGGTCCACGGGGATATTACGAGCAGTACTTC. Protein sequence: CASSPVAGGPRGYYEQYF.